A single T cell receptor (beta chain) is shown here with its context. The trim removed 4 bases at V and 6 bases at J, leaving 9 bases unmatched. Germline V gives CDR1 KGHDR, CDR2 SFDVKD. The CDR3 covers 16 residues. Authors' methods: Amplifying reference gene primers gave estimates of nucleated cell counts. Assay: immunoSEQ multiplex PCR; the TCRdb copy retains only in-frame clones and omits some. D and trimming were read from the DNA, whereas the V and J calls and clone size are those reported in that table. The profile covers about 330,000 clones, with approximately 87% appearing a single time and 3.5% to 4% taken by the ten largest. The data stem from a study of blood T cell repertoires in COVID-19. At the level of the study: COVID-19 samples, acute and convalescent, were from the United States, Italy and Spain. PBMCs, B-cell-depleted T cells, or T cells provided the cDNA or gDNA that made up the material.

What was sequenced was peripheral blood. The chain is built from TRBV24-1 and TRBJ2-5; 11 positions match TRBD1. The TCR sequence derives from a woman between 50 and 59 years old with active or convalescent COVID-19. The DNA for the CDR3 is TGTGCCACCAGTGACCCTGGACAGGGGGCTGCGCAGACCCAGTACTTC. Translating it yields CATSDPGQGAAQTQYF.